Shown below are 27 T cell receptor beta chains from a single sample sequenced in a study of T cells in Graves' hyperthyroidism and ophthalmopathy. Amplified regions were TCR beta CDR3 sequences from RNA transcripts. The primer set for the first-round RT-PCR of the TCR CDR3 was HTBI. TCRdb reprocessed the multiplex PCR reads with MiXCR, giving one entry per CDR3 protein. The sample lists about 580,000 distinct CDR3 sequences; around 46% were seen once. Sequencing was carried out using peripheral blood or thyroid tissue (not recorded which). These receptors originate from a woman aged 18-30 years with Graves' hyperthyroidism.

The chain carries TRBV20-1 and TRBJ2-1; 7 bases are a match to TRBD2. CDR1 DFQATT and CDR2 SNEGSKA come from the germline V gene (reference sequence). CDR3 length: 12 residues. Trimming removed 0 bases from V and 8 bases from J; junction bases left unmatched: 1. The CDR3 sequence is CSAREGGDEQFF. The CDR3, as DNA: TGCAGTGCTAGAGAGGGGGGGGATGAGCAGTTCTTC.

The rearrangement links TRBV20-1 to TRBJ2-7; perhaps TRBD1 as D (6 bases). The V end was cut by 3 bases, the J end by 0 bases, with 15 bases between. This CDR3 has 15 amino acids. Germline CDR1 and CDR2: DFQATT and SNEGSKA (reference sequence). CDR3 nucleotide sequence: TGCAGTGCTAGTCGGTTTGGACAGAGCTCCTACGAGCAGTACTTC. Translating gives CSASRFGQSSYEQYF.

The CDR3 sequence is CSASGDRKNYGYTF. The CDR3 nucleotides are TGCAGTGCTAGCGGGGACAGGAAGAACTATGGCTACACCTTC. V usage is TRBV20-1 and J usage is TRBJ1-2; 8 bases are shared with TRBD1. This CDR3 spans 14 amino acids. From germline, CDR1 is DFQATT and CDR2 SNEGSKA (reference sequence). Trimming took 3 bases from V and 2 from J; bases not matched to a gene: 5.

This clonotype has just a few counts. The CDR3 DNA reads as TGTGCCAGTAGCCCGGACAGTCCTAACACTGAAGCTTTCTTT. As protein: CASSPDSPNTEAFF. The chain combines TRBV19 with TRBJ1-1; D is possibly TRBD1 (6 bases). Germline V gene data show CDR1 as LNHDA and CDR2 as SQIVND (reference sequence). The V and J ends lost 6 bases and 2 bases respectively, with 13 bases between them. The CDR3 loop spans 14 amino acids. The whole variable domain, remainder taken from reference TRBV19 and TRBJ1-1, is DGGITQSPKYLFRKEGQNVTLSCEQNLNHDAMYWYRQDPGQGLRLIYYSQIVNDFQKGDIAEGYSVSREKKESFPLTVTSAQKNPTAFYLCASSPDSPNTEAFFGQGTRLTVV.

To note about this clonotype: A much larger clone lies a single base off, so this may be a read error. The gene calls are TRBV19 and TRBJ1-1, with D possibly TRBD1 on 5 matching bases. The CDR3 is 13 residues long. Germline V gene data show CDR1 as LNHDA and CDR2 as SQIVND (reference sequence). The CDR3 DNA reads TGTGTCAGTAGGCCCAGGGAAAAGACTGAAGCTTTCTTT. Its protein is CVSRPREKTEAFF.

This clonotype appeared a few times. This chain links TRBV24-1 with TRBJ2-3; weak D call: TRBD1 (5 bases). Trimming shortened V by 0 bases and J by 3 bases, and 12 bases separated the two germline ends. This CDR3 is 16 amino acids long. The V gene's germline CDR1 is KGHDR and CDR2 SFDVKD. CDR3 region: CATSDLDSHSTDTQYF. CDR3 nucleotides: TGTGCCACCAGTGATTTGGACAGCCACTCAACAGATACGCAGTATTTT.

V usage is TRBV7-2 and J usage is TRBJ1-1, with TRBD1 as a possible D gene (5 bases). The V gene's germline CDR1 is SGHTA and CDR2 FQGNSA. V was pared by 0 bases and J by 5 bases, with 10 bases between. This CDR3 comprises 14 residues. CDR3 in DNA: TGTGCCAGCAGCTTAGCCTGGGGGGTTACTGAAGCTTTCTTT. Translating it yields CASSLAWGVTEAFF.

This chain connects TRBV19 to TRBJ2-5; a weak D match, TRBD2 (6 bases). Trimming pared 3 bases from V and 5 bases from J, leaving 10 bases between. The CDR3 runs to 13 residues. Germline V gene lookup returns CDR1 LNHDA and CDR2 SQIVND (reference sequence). The CDR3 spells CASSMEGRETQYF. The CDR3 DNA sequence: TGTGCCAGTAGTATGGAAGGGAGGGAGACCCAGTACTTC.

Turning to this clonotype: One end of the junction fails to match germline, which may point to a read error. The V call is TRBV10-3, the J call TRBJ2-2, with D perhaps TRBD1 or TRBD2 (6 bases each). Germline lookup yields CDR1 ENHRY and CDR2 SYGVKD. The CDR3 length is 16 residues. CDR3 sequence (DNA): TGTGCCATCGGGGGAACGGACAGAAAGAACACCGGGGGGCTGTTTTTT. Amino acid sequence: CAIGGTDRKNTGGLFF.

The V and J genes are TRBV7-9 and TRBJ1-4; no clear D. This CDR3 is 14 amino acids long. CDR1 is SEHNR and CDR2 is FQNEAQ in the germline V gene (reference sequence). With 5 bases removed from V and 0 bases from J, the gap between germline ends came to 7 bases. DNA of the CDR3: TGTGCCAGCAGCGGCAGACCAACTAATGAAAAACTGTTTTTT. This sequence encodes CASSGRPTNEKLFF.

This clonotype was detected only a few times. This chain joins TRBV6-5 and TRBJ1-2; D remains unclear. The ends were cut back, 5 bases at V and 3 bases at J, with 13 bases in the middle. The CDR3 has 14 amino acids. Germline lookup yields CDR1 MNHEY and CDR2 SVGAGI. The CDR3: CASSTRERDYGYTF. For the CDR3, the DNA is TGTGCCAGCAGTACCCGGGAAAGGGACTATGGCTACACCTTC.

The V call is TRBV10-3, the J call TRBJ1-2, with a tentative D call TRBD1 (5 bases). The CDR3 is made up of 14 amino acids. With 4 bases removed from V and 4 bases from J, the gap between germline ends came to 13 bases. In germline, CDR1 is ENHRY, CDR2 SYGVKD. The CDR3: CAISGVSGGYGYTF. Here the CDR3 DNA reads TGTGCCATCAGTGGGGTTAGCGGGGGCTATGGCTACACCTTC.

There are many counts of this clonotype. This sequence joins TRBV5-5 and TRBJ2-7, with D possibly called TRBD1 or TRBD2 (5 bases each). With 2 bases removed from V and 5 bases from J, the gap between germline ends came to 14 bases. CDR1 is SGHKS, CDR2 YYEKEE, per germline (reference sequence). The CDR3 runs 14 residues. This chain's CDR3 is CASSFMAGTDEQYF. The CDR3 DNA is TGTGCCAGCAGCTTCATGGCAGGGACCGACGAGCAGTACTTC. The entire variable domain, with the rest obtained from reference TRBV5-5 and TRBJ2-7, is as follows: DAGVTQSPTHLIKTRGQQVTLRCSPISGHKSVSWYQQVLGQGPQFIFQYYEKEERGRGNFPDRFSARQFPNYSSELNVNALLLGDSALYLCASSFMAGTDEQYFGPGTRLTVT.

The chain uses TRBV5-1 and TRBJ1-2, with D possibly TRBD1 on 5 matching bases. This CDR3 contains 14 residues. V lost 0 bases to trimming and J lost 3 bases, with 9 bases between them. Germline V gene lookup returns CDR1 SGHRS and CDR2 YFSETQ. CDR3 region: CASSLVVGDYGYTF. In DNA form, the CDR3 reads TGCGCCAGCAGCTTGGTGGTAGGGGACTATGGCTACACCTTC.

This clonotype has at least ten counts. The rearrangement joins TRBV4-1 to TRBJ2-7; D unclear. The CDR3 loop spans 11 amino acids. The germline V gene has CDR1 MGHRA and CDR2 YSYEKL. Trimming removed 1 base at V and 11 bases at J, with 9 bases between. CDR3 in amino acids: CASSQGILKYF. The CDR3 DNA follows: TGCGCCAGCAGCCAAGGTATTCTTAAGTACTTC.

The chain carries TRBV7-9 and TRBJ2-5; 7 bases line up with TRBD1. This CDR3 spans 15 amino acids. V lost 6 bases, J lost 4 bases, and 11 bases stayed unmatched. Germline V gene lookup returns CDR1 SEHNR and CDR2 FQNEAQ (reference sequence). The CDR3 bases are TGTGCCAGCAGTGAATCCCCGGGACAGTCAGAGACCCAGTACTTC. Protein: CASSESPGQSETQYF. Based on the CDR3 plus reference TRBV7-9 and TRBJ2-5, the full variable domain is DTGVSQNPRHKITKRGQNVTFRCDPISEHNRLYWYRQTLGQGPEFLTYFQNEAQLEKSRLLSDRFSAERPKGSFSTLEIQRTEQGDSAMYLCASSESPGQSETQYFGPGTRLLVL.

The chain uses TRBV5-1 and TRBJ2-7; D might be TRBD1 (6 bases). Germline V gene data show CDR1 as SGHRS and CDR2 as YFSETQ. The CDR3 runs to 15 residues. The germline V and J ends were trimmed by 4 bases and 7 bases, with 21 bases remaining between them. The CDR3 DNA reads as TGCGCCAGCAGCGTGTCAGGGGTCGAGACCGGGGAGCAGTACTTC. This codes for CASSVSGVETGEQYF.

This clonotype was observed at least ten times. The chain recombines TRBV4-1 with TRBJ1-4; D not certain. The V gene lost 4 bases and the J gene lost 7 bases, with 19 bases spanning the gap. Germline CDR1 and CDR2: MGHRA and YSYEKL. The CDR3 covers 16 residues. The DNA for the CDR3 is TGCGCCAGCAGCCCCAATGTAGGGAACAGAGCTGAAAAACTGTTTTTT. Protein: CASSPNVGNRAEKLFF.

The DNA for the CDR3 is TGTGCCATCAGTGAGTTATTGGCGGGAGTTGCGGATACGCAGTATTTT. Protein: CAISELLAGVADTQYF. This sequence joins TRBV10-3 and TRBJ2-3; 7 positions match TRBD2. V shed 1 base and J 6 bases; nucleotides not matched to a gene: 10. Germline CDR1 reads ENHRY; CDR2 reads SYGVKD. The CDR3 covers 16 residues.

As to this clonotype: A much larger clone is a single base away; this may be a read error. The chain carries TRBV27 and TRBJ1-2, with D perhaps TRBD1 (6 bases). Germline V lookup: CDR1 MNHEY, CDR2 SMNVEV (reference sequence). Trimming took 6 bases from V and 7 from J, leaving 21 bases between them. This CDR3 region has 15 residues. This chain's CDR3 is CASSQDPGQSCGYTF. CDR3 nucleotide sequence: TGTGCCAGCAGCCAAGATCCCGGACAGAGCTGTGGCTACACCTTC.

The genes are TRBV24-1 and TRBJ2-7; D might be TRBD2 (5 bases). CDR3 size: 16 residues. Per germline, CDR1 KGHDR and CDR2 SFDVKD. CDR3 region: CASLHLRRRSSYEQYF. The CDR3 nucleotides are TGTGCTAGTCTCCACCTTCGGCGGAGGAGCTCCTACGAGCAGTACTTC.

On this clonotype: The germline gene is not matched at one end of the junction; a read error may be the cause. The chain links TRBV7-3 to TRBJ2-2; TRBD1 matches at 9 bases. Germline V gene data show CDR1 as SGHTA and CDR2 as FQGTGA. CDR3 length: 15 amino acids. This CDR3 reads CASSSPGQGRGEQFF. For the CDR3, the DNA is TGTGCCAGCAGCTCCCCGGGACAGGGAAGGGGTGAGCAGTTTTTT.

The V gene is TRBV10-3, the J gene TRBJ2-7; 9 bases are shared with TRBD1. The CDR3 has 16 amino acids. Germline V gene sequence: CDR1 ENHRY, CDR2 SYGVKD. Trimming cost V 4 bases and J 0 bases; bases outside gene matches: 7. The CDR3 coding sequence is TGTGCCATCAGTGCCGAACAGGGGGCGAACTCCTACGAGCAGTACTTC. It is translated as CAISAEQGANSYEQYF.

This chain uses TRBV20-1 with TRBJ1-1; a weak D match, TRBD1 (5 bases). Germline-derived CDR1 and CDR2 are DFQATT and SNEGSKA (reference sequence). V shed 0 bases and J shed 5 bases, with 10 bases lying between them. The CDR3 loop spans 13 amino acids. This CDR3 reads CSAREGRVTEAFF. The CDR3 nucleotides read TGCAGTGCTAGAGAGGGGCGGGTGACTGAAGCTTTCTTT.

This clonotype came up many times. This CDR3 is CAGNRGLNSPLHF. DNA of the CDR3: TGTGCCGGCAACAGGGGGCTTAATTCACCCCTCCACTTT. The chain couples TRBV6-1 to TRBJ1-6; 9 bases match TRBD1. The V segment lost 11 bases and the J segment 6 bases; nucleotides outside the gene matches: 5. The CDR3 contains 13 residues. Germline V CDR1 and CDR2: MNHNS, SASEGT.

This clonotype was recorded many times. In nucleotides, the CDR3 is TGCGCCAGCAGCTTGGGTAACAGAGTCGACGAGCAGTACTTC. This gives the protein CASSLGNRVDEQYF. The rearrangement joins TRBV5-1 to TRBJ2-7; D not resolved. This CDR3 has 14 amino acids. V shed 0 bases and J shed 5 bases, with 12 bases lying between them. Germline loops: CDR1 SGHRS, CDR2 YFSETQ.

The chain uses TRBV6-5 and TRBJ2-5, with D perhaps TRBD2 (5 bases). Looked up from germline, CDR1 is MNHEY and CDR2 is SVGAGI. This CDR3 is built from 13 residues. Between the trimmed V and J ends, which lost 6 bases and 3 bases, there was a span of 11 bases. CDR3 bases: TGTGCCAGCAGCCTCCCGGGGAAAGAGACCCAGTACTTC. It encodes CASSLPGKETQYF.